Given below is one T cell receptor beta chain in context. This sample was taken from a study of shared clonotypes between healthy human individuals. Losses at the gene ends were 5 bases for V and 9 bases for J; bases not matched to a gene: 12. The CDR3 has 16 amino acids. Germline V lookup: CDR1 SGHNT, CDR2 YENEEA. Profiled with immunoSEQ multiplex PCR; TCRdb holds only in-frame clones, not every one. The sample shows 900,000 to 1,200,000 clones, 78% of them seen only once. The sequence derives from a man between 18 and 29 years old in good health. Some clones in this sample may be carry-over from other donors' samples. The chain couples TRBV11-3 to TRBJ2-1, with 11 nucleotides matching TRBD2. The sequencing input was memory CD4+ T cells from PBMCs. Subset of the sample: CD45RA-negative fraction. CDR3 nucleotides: TGTGCCAGCAGCCCCGGGCGACTAGCGGGAATGGGTGAGCAGTTCTTC. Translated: CASSPGRLAGMGEQFF.